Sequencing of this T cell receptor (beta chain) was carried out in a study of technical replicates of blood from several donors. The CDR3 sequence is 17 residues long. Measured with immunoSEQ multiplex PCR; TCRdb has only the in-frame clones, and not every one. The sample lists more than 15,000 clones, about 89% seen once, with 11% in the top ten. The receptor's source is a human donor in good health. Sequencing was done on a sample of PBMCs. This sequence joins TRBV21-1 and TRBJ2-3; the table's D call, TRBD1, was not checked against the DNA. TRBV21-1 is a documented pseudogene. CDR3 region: CASSKATDSRNTDTQYF. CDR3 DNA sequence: TGTGCCAGCAGCAAAGCTACGGACAGCCGAAACACAGATACGCAGTATTTT.